A selection of T cell receptor beta chains follows, all from one sample in a study of T cell changes during pregnancy in multiple sclerosis. Assay: immunoSEQ multiplex PCR; the TCRdb copy retains only in-frame clones and omits some. The sample lists 70,000 or so clones, just over 90% occurring once. The sample here was CD4+ T cells from peripheral blood mononuclear cells, taken before pregnancy. Every receptor here comes from a female donor with multiple sclerosis, enrolled in a pregnancy study. Both conserved end residues are part of each CDR3. The D gene is left open where the match is weak. A clone size is listed for some rows: how often the clone was seen (once, few, many), or a class if it is expanded.

V	J	D	size	length	CDR3	DNA
TRBV6-5	TRBJ2-2	NA	once	15	CASSRRRTDPGELFF	TGTGCCAGCAGCCGACGCCGGACAGACCCCGGGGAGCTGTTTTTT
TRBV2	TRBJ2-7	TRBD1	NA	14	CASSEDRGSYEQYF	TGTGCCAGCAGTGAGGACAGGGGGTCCTACGAGCAGTACTTC
TRBV7-9	TRBJ1-1	NA	NA	13	CASSFQGNTEAFF	TGTGCCAGCAGCTTTCAGGGGAACACTGAAGCTTTCTTT
TRBV25-1	TRBJ2-7	NA	NA	15	CASSGAGQSSYEQYF	TGTGCCAGCAGCGGGGCGGGACAGAGCTCCTACGAGCAGTACTTC
TRBV10-2	TRBJ2-2	TRBD2	NA	19	CASSPTTGTSRLNTGELFF	TGCGCCAGCAGTCCGACTACCGGGACTAGCCGATTGAACACCGGGGAGCTGTTTTTT
TRBV10-3	TRBJ1-4	TRBD1	NA	13	CAIAQGVNEKLFF	TGTGCCATCGCCCAGGGGGTGAATGAAAAACTGTTTTTT
TRBV7-6	TRBJ1-3	NA	once	16	CASSLARGSSGNTIYF	TGTGCCAGCAGCTTAGCTAGGGGAAGCTCTGGAAACACCATATATTTT
TRBV19	TRBJ1-1	NA	NA	16	CASSILSGTQNTEAFF	TGTGCCAGTAGTATCCTCTCCGGGACACAGAACACTGAAGCTTTCTTT
TRBV7-8	TRBJ2-7	TRBD2	NA	18	CASTPLRLAGGSSYEQYF	TGTGCCAGCACCCCTCTCCGACTAGCGGGGGGTTCGTCCTACGAGCAGTACTTC
TRBV29-1	TRBJ2-3	NA	NA	13	CSVAAGSTDTQYF	TGCAGCGTTGCGGCGGGAAGCACAGATACGCAGTATTTT
TRBV2	TRBJ1-1	NA	NA	15	CASRDRRERDTEAFF	TGTGCCAGCAGGGATCGCAGGGAGCGGGACACTGAAGCTTTCTTT
TRBV7-8	TRBJ2-6	NA	NA	14	CAGGVRSGANVLTF	TGTGCAGGAGGGGTACGCTCTGGGGCCAACGTCCTGACTTTC
TRBV5-1	TRBJ2-5	TRBD2	once	16	CASSLRTSGGSETQYF	TGCGCCAGCAGCTTGAGGACTAGCGGGGGGTCGGAGACCCAGTACTTC
TRBV7-2	TRBJ2-7	NA	NA	15	CASSLATIHSYEQYF	TGTGCCAGCAGCTTGGCAACAATCCACTCCTACGAGCAGTACTTC
TRBV6-5	TRBJ1-2	TRBD1	NA	14	CASRSDSRQGARTF	TGTGCCAGCAGATCAGATTCCAGACAGGGGGCCCGCACCTTC
TRBV5-1	TRBJ1-1	TRBD1	NA	12	CASSSDRGKAFF	TGCGCCAGCAGCAGCGACAGGGGGAAAGCTTTCTTT
TRBV27	TRBJ2-3	NA	NA	14	CASSLRGWTDTQYF	TGTGCCAGCAGTTTGCGAGGGTGGACAGATACGCAGTATTTT
TRBV4-3	TRBJ1-2	TRBD1	NA	13	CASSRRQGYGYTF	TGCGCCAGCAGCCGTCGACAGGGGTACGGCTACACCTTC
TRBV7-2	TRBJ1-1	TRBD1	NA	15	CASSRRQGGNTEAFF	TGTGCCAGCAGCCGGAGACAGGGCGGGAACACTGAAGCTTTCTTT
TRBV15	TRBJ2-5	TRBD2	NA	16	CATSRDGASGEETQYF	TGTGCCACCAGCAGAGATGGGGCTAGCGGGGAGGAGACCCAGTACTTC
TRBV9	TRBJ2-7	TRBD1	NA	16	CASSPDLGTGSYEQYF	TGTGCCAGCAGCCCAGATCTAGGGACAGGGTCTTACGAGCAGTACTTC
TRBV19	TRBJ1-2	NA	few	13	CASSTPVNYGYTF	TGTGCCAGTAGTACCCCAGTTAACTATGGCTACACCTTC
TRBV6-1	TRBJ1-5	TRBD1	NA	15	CASSEAGGRNQPQHF	TGTGCCAGCAGTGAAGCAGGGGGCCGCAATCAGCCCCAGCATTTT
TRBV28	TRBJ1-1	NA	NA	12	CASGNQGTEAFF	TGTGCCAGCGGAAATCAGGGCACTGAAGCTTTCTTT
TRBV7-2	TRBJ2-3	TRBD2	NA	16	CASSLESGRITDTQYF	TGTGCCAGCAGCTTAGAAAGCGGGAGGATCACAGATACGCAGTATTTT
TRBV6-5	TRBJ2-1	TRBD2	NA	16	CASSYQGTSGYNEQFF	TGTGCCAGCAGTTATCAAGGGACTAGCGGTTACAATGAGCAGTTCTTC
TRBV5-1	TRBJ2-1	NA	NA	15	CASSLAGSDYNEQFF	TGCGCCAGCAGCTTGGCGGGGTCGGACTACAATGAGCAGTTCTTC
TRBV10-1	TRBJ1-1	NA	NA	14	CASSEIRDGKVAFF	TGCGCCAGCAGTGAGATCAGGGATGGTAAAGTAGCTTTCTTT
TRBV6-1	TRBJ2-7	NA	NA	15	CASSVSPFGSYEQYF	TGTGCCAGCAGCGTAAGCCCTTTCGGCTCCTACGAGCAGTACTTC
TRBV11-3	TRBJ2-5	NA	once	20	CASSLGFWGTLDSYQETQYF	TGTGCCAGCAGCTTAGGTTTCTGGGGGACACTCGATTCGTACCAAGAGACCCAGTACTTC
TRBV27	TRBJ2-7	TRBD1	NA	15	CASSYYRGKGIEQYF	TGTGCCAGCAGCTACTACAGGGGGAAGGGGATAGAGCAGTACTTC
TRBV7-3	TRBJ1-2	NA	once	14	CASSLIPGSYGYTF	TGTGCCAGCAGCTTAATTCCGGGGTCCTATGGCTACACCTTC
TRBV9	TRBJ2-2	TRBD2	NA	18	CASSPRGGGLGNTGELFF	TGTGCCAGCAGCCCCCGGGGTGGGGGACTAGGGAACACCGGGGAGCTGTTTTTT
TRBV7-6	TRBJ2-5	NA	once	14	CASSEASSGETQYF	TGTGCCAGCAGCGAAGCGTCTAGTGGTGAGACCCAGTACTTC
TRBV29-1	TRBJ2-7	TRBD1	NA	15	CSARSGTDFSYEQYF	TGCAGCGCCCGCTCCGGGACAGACTTCTCCTACGAGCAGTACTTC
TRBV14	TRBJ2-7	TRBD1	NA	15	CASSQGTGRTYEQYF	TGTGCCAGCAGCCAAGGGACAGGGAGAACCTACGAGCAGTACTTC
TRBV6-1	TRBJ1-3	NA	NA	15	CASSERAGAGNTIYF	TGTGCCAGCAGTGAACGGGCGGGAGCAGGAAACACCATATATTTT
TRBV5-4	TRBJ1-1	NA	NA	15	CASSRPVPGRVEAFF	TGTGCCAGCAGCCGCCCGGTACCGGGAAGGGTTGAAGCTTTCTTT
TRBV29-1	TRBJ2-7	NA	NA	15	CSVRYGQWGMYEQYF	TGCAGCGTTCGGTATGGACAGTGGGGAATGTACGAGCAGTACTTC
TRBV30	TRBJ2-1	NA	NA	13	CAWSVNSGIRQFF	TGTGCCTGGAGTGTAAATTCAGGAATACGGCAGTTCTTC
TRBV5-1	TRBJ2-3	NA	once	13	CASNMGPEDTQYF	TGCGCCAGCAACATGGGGCCCGAGGATACGCAGTATTTT